This T cell receptor (beta chain) was identified during a study of post-analysis software for immune sequencing data. Study outcomes and limitations: Controls showed lower frequencies than patients for roughly 5 TRBV segments, and TRBV5-6, TRBV5-1 and TRBV20-1 were among these. A significant reduction in normalized Chao1 diversity was observed in multiple sclerosis patients versus controls.

The CDR3 has 16 amino acids. V trimming: 5 bases; J trimming: 4 bases; junction bases outside the gene matches: 12. In germline, CDR1 is LNHDA, CDR2 SQIVND (reference sequence). Unique molecular identifiers featured in each of the TCR beta cDNA libraries. With roughly 0.9 to 11 million T cells as the source, 450,000 to 600,000 cDNA molecules resulted. TCRdb independently ran MiXCR on the PCR reads; one entry per CDR3 protein. This table holds 150,000 to 200,000 distinct CDR3 sequences, approximately 35% found once. This clonotype was counted between two and nine times. Its target is unknown. The TCR was taken from a girl between 5 and 17 years old with multiple sclerosis. The chain uses TRBV19 and TRBJ1-2; 8 bases map to TRBD1. The sample here was blood, taken after autologous hematopoietic stem cell transplantation. The CDR3 loop is CASSPRHRTGPYGYTF. DNA of the CDR3: TGTGCCAGTAGTCCCCGTCATCGGACAGGGCCCTATGGCTACACCTTC.